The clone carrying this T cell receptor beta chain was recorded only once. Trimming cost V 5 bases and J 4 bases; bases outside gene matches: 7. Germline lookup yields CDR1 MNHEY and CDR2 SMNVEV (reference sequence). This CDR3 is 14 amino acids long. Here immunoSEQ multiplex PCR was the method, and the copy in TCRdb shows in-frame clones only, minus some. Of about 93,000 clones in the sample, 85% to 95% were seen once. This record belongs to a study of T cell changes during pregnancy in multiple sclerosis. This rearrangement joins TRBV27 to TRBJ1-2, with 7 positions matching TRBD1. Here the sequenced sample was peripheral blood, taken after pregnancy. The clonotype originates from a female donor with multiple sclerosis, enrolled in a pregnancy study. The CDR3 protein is CASSTSTGLYGYTF. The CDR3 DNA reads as TGTGCCAGCAGTACCTCGACAGGGCTCTATGGCTACACCTTC.